One TCR beta chain is described in this entry. The antigen is not known. This table comes from immunoSEQ multiplex PCR, and its TCRdb copy is limited to in-frame clones, with some not included. The sample yields around 1,000,000 clones, 70% to 85% seen once. This record comes from a study of shared clonotypes between healthy human individuals. V lost 6 bases to trimming and J lost 0 bases; unmatched junction nucleotides: 10. CDR3 length: 17 amino acids. Looked up from germline, CDR1 is LNHDA and CDR2 is SQIVND (reference sequence). Only Caucasian adults living in Nashville, Tennessee made up the donor group. Overall study results and limits: For sorted subsets, rarefaction showed incomplete sequencing despite large depth.

V is TRBV19 and J is TRBJ1-5; 8 nucleotides agree with TRBD1. Sequencing was performed on memory CD4+ T cells from PBMCs. Sample subset: CD45RA-negative fraction. The sequence was collected from a man between 18 and 35 years old in good health. Some clones in this sample may be carry-over from other donors' samples. Written as DNA, the CDR3 is TGTGCCAGTAGCAAGACAGGGGAGACCCTTAGCAATCAGCCCCAGCATTTT. It yields the protein CASSKTGETLSNQPQHF.